Included here is one TCR beta chain sequence, with context. In the authors' workflow: Reference gene primers were amplified, and this amplification served to estimate nucleated cell counts. Only in-frame clones appear in the TCRdb table, and some are missing; sequencing was by immunoSEQ multiplex PCR. V and J calls plus clone size are reproduced from that table; the DNA served to infer D and trimming. The sample yields 90,000 to 140,000 clones, about 76% seen once. The CDR3 extends over 16 amino acids. The sample belongs to a study of blood T cell repertoires in COVID-19. Study-wide context: Italy, Spain and the United States were the sources of the convalescent and acute COVID-19 samples. The cDNA or gDNA used as material had been derived from T cells, B-cell-depleted T cells, or PBMCs.

The source is a woman in her 70s with acute or convalescent COVID-19. The J gene is TRBJ1-2, the V gene TRBV21-1; TRBD1, as called in the table, went unchecked against the DNA. TRBV21-1 is given as a pseudogene. Specimen: peripheral blood. CDR3: CASSKVLGALDYGYTF. The CDR3 DNA reads as TGTGCCAGCAGCAAAGTCCTGGGGGCTTTGGACTATGGCTACACCTTC.